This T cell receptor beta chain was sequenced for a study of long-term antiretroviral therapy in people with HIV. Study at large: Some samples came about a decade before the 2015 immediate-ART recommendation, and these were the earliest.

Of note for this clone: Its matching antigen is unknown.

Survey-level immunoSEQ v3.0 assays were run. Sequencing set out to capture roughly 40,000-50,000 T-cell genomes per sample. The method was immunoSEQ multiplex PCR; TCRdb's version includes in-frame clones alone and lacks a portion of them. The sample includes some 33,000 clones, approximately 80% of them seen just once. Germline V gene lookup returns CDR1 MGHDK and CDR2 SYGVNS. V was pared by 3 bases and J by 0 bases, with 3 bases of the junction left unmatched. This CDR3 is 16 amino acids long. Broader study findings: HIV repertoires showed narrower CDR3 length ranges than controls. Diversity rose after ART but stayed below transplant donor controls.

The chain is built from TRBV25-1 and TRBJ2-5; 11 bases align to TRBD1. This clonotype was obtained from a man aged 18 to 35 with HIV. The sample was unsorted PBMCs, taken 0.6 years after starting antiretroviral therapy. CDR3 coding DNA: TGTGCCAGCAGTGAGTGGGGACAGGGGGACCAAGAGACCCAGTACTTC. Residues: CASSEWGQGDQETQYF.